This entry lists 9 T cell receptor beta chains sequenced from one sample in a study of glioma-infiltrating T cells after dendritic cell vaccination. Time point noted: after dendritic cell vaccination, including at tumor progression/relapse. The table came from immunoSEQ multiplex PCR; TCRdb's copy has only in-frame clones and leaves some out. The table shows fewer than 70,000 clones, with about 84% occurring only once. The sequences come from blood, collected after dendritic cell vaccination. The receptors shown here come from a human donor with glioblastoma.

A few counts support this clone. CDR3 loop: CANAPGQVVNTIYF. CDR3 nucleotides: TGTGCCAACGCGCCTGGACAGGTGGTCAACACCATATATTTT. This chain uses TRBV6-1 with TRBJ1-3, with 7 bases that match TRBD1. Germline V CDR1 and CDR2: MNHNS, SASEGT. V gave up 10 bases and J gave up 7 bases; unmatched junction bases: 13. This CDR3 comprises 14 residues.

The CDR3 coding sequence is TGTGCCAGCAGCGTCCACGGGGACTATGGCTACACCTTC. Translating gives CASSVHGDYGYTF. This rearrangement joins TRBV9 to TRBJ1-2; unclear D gene. Per germline, CDR1 SGDLS and CDR2 YYNGEE. V lost 2 bases and J 3 bases, leaving 8 bases between the germline ends. The CDR3 is made up of 13 amino acids.

The V call is TRBV27, the J call TRBJ2-2, with 7 positions matching TRBD2. The CDR3 has 18 amino acids. Unmatched junction bases numbered 10, after V lost 1 base and J lost 2 bases. Germline V lookup: CDR1 MNHEY, CDR2 SMNVEV (reference sequence). The CDR3 region is CASSLYPPSSGNTGELFF. The CDR3 DNA sequence: TGTGCCAGCAGTTTATACCCCCCTTCTAGCGGTAACACCGGGGAGCTGTTTTTT.

The chain employs TRBV4-2 and TRBJ2-3; 9 bases agree with TRBD2. The length of the CDR3 is 16 residues. With 4 bases clipped from V and 0 bases from J, the junction kept 5 bases outside the gene matches. The germline V gene encodes CDR1 LGHNA and CDR2 YNFKEQ. The CDR3 DNA sequence: TGTGCCAGCAGCCTAGGGACTAGCCCAAGCACAGATACGCAGTATTTT. Translation: CASSLGTSPSTDTQYF.

The chain links TRBV2 to TRBJ1-6; a weak D match, TRBD1 (5 bases). V shed 8 bases and J shed 5 bases, with 16 bases lying between them. The CDR3 loop spans 15 amino acids. The V gene's germline CDR1 is SNHLY and CDR2 FYNNEI. The CDR3 is CASGLQRGNNSPLHF. CDR3 in DNA: TGTGCCAGCGGGCTACAGCGGGGGAATAATTCACCCCTCCACTTT. Combining the CDR3 with reference TRBV2 and TRBJ1-6 gives the whole variable domain EPEVTQTPSHQVTQMGQEVILRCVPISNHLYFYWYRQILGQKVEFLVSFYNNEISEKSEIFDDQFSVERPDGSNFTLKIRSTKLEDSAMYFCASGLQRGNNSPLHFGNGTRLTVT.

Remarks on this clone: The junction does not match germline at one end; this may be a read error. This chain links TRBV7-6 with TRBJ2-7; perhaps TRBD1 as D (5 bases). The germline V gene has CDR1 SGHVS and CDR2 FNYEAQ. The CDR3 runs 13 residues. The CDR3 DNA is TGTGCCAGCAGTTTAGGGGCGAGCTACGAGCAGTACTTC. This codes for CASSLGASYEQYF. Combining the CDR3 with reference TRBV7-6 and TRBJ2-7 gives the whole variable domain GAGVSQSPRYKVTKRGQDVALRCDPISGHVSLYWYRQALGQGPEFLTYFNYEAQQDKSGLPNDRFSAERPEGSISTLTIQRTEQRDSAMYRCASSLGASYEQYFGPGTRLTVT.

The rearrangement joins TRBV5-8 to TRBJ2-1; TRBD1 matches 9 bases. Germline V CDR1 and CDR2: SGHTS, YDEGEE. The CDR3 totals 15 residues. V gave up 0 bases and J gave up 3 bases; unmatched junction bases: 1. CDR3 nucleotides: TGTGCCAGCAGCTTGGGACAGGGGGGCTACAATGAGCAGTTCTTC. The encoded protein is CASSLGQGGYNEQFF.

The V gene is TRBV19, the J gene TRBJ2-4; D is perhaps TRBD1 (5 bases). The V and J ends lost 5 bases and 1 base respectively, with 15 bases between them. The CDR3 length is 16 residues. In germline, CDR1 is LNHDA, CDR2 SQIVND (reference sequence). The DNA for the CDR3 is TGTGCCAGTAGTCCAGGAAGGGGTTTGGCCAAAAACATTCAGTACTTC. Amino acid sequence: CASSPGRGLAKNIQYF.

The CDR3 sequence is CASSLNSFSGGTQETQYF. CDR3 DNA sequence: TGTGCCAGCAGCCTCAACTCCTTTAGCGGGGGGACTCAAGAGACCCAGTACTTC. This chain links TRBV4-2 with TRBJ2-5, with 10 bases identical to TRBD2. Trimming at V came to 4 bases and at J to 2 bases, leaving 13 bases not matched to a gene. CDR1 and CDR2 (germline): LGHNA, YNFKEQ. This CDR3 comprises 18 residues.